This T cell receptor (beta chain) was captured in a study of T cells in Graves' hyperthyroidism and ophthalmopathy. Whole-study findings and limits: Most expanded thyroid clonotypes above 0.001 recurred in blood.

TCR beta CDR3 regions were amplified from RNA. Initially, a first-round RT-PCR of the TCR CDR3 employed the HTBI primer set. MiXCR, run by TCRdb on the multiplex PCR reads, gives a single entry per CDR3 protein. The data contain 350,000 to 400,000 distinct CDR3 sequences, 14% to 15% of them singletons. This clonotype was observed a handful of times. Its antigen is still unknown. Sequencing input: blood. The sequence derives from a woman between 25 and 40 years old with Graves' hyperthyroidism.

The CDR3 is CASSHRLAGAHYEQYF. The CDR3 DNA reads TGTGCCAGCAGTCACAGACTAGCGGGAGCCCACTACGAGCAGTACTTC. The genes are TRBV6-5 and TRBJ2-7, with TRBD2 matching over 12 bases. CDR1 is MNHEY and CDR2 is SVGAGI in the germline V gene. The CDR3 runs to 16 residues. V lost 5 bases to trimming and J lost 3 bases; unmatched junction nucleotides: 8.